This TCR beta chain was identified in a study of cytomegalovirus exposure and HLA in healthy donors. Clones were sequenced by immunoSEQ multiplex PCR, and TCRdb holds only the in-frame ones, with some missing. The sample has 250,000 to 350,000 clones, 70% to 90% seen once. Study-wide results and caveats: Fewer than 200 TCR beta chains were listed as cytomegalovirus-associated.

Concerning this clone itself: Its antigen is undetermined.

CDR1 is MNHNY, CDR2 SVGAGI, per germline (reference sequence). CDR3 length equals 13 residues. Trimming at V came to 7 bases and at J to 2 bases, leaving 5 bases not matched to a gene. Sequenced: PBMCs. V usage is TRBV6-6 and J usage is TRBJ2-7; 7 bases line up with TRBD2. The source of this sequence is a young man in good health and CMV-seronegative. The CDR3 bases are TGTGCCAGCACCGCTAGCGGAACCTACGAGCAGTACTTC. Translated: CASTASGTYEQYF.